This TCR beta chain appears in the sequencing data of a study of identical twins. Study-wide points: Researchers caution that invariant MAIT and iNKT cells could partly confound zero-insertion analyses. The more abundant beta clonotypes in cord blood had fewer insertions, and memory repertoires did not show this. Out-of-frame beta sequences exhibited a weaker degree of excess twin sharing.

Details on this clonotype: Its antigen is undetermined.

TCRdb ran MiXCR on the 5' RACE reads and lists one entry per CDR3 protein. The sample records over 500,000 distinct CDR3 sequences, about 20% being singletons. The junction had 14 bases not matched to a gene; V was cut back by 7 bases and J by 8 bases. The CDR3 is 15 residues long. These data also formed part of another study, on T cells expressing NK-cell markers.

The sample consisted of CD4+ T cells sorted from blood. The chain carries TRBV12-3 or TRBV12-4 and TRBJ2-1, with 7 positions matching TRBD2. The receptor comes from a woman between 18 and 30 years old in good health. The CDR3 loop is CASIGLGENGHEQFF. In DNA, the CDR3 is TGTGCCAGCATTGGACTAGGGGAGAATGGGCATGAGCAGTTCTTC.